The source of this TCR beta chain is a study of blood T cell repertoires in COVID-19. About the research overall: The origin of the acute and convalescent COVID-19 samples was the United States, Italy and Spain. T cells, B-cell-depleted T cells, or PBMCs provided the cDNA or gDNA that served as material.

Original handling: Amplifying reference gene primers gave estimates of nucleated cell counts. The method was immunoSEQ multiplex PCR; TCRdb's version includes in-frame clones alone and lacks a portion of them. V and J calls and clone size are given by that table; D and trimming were obtained from the DNA. This table has 200,000 to 250,000 clones, 82% appearing once. CDR1 is MGHDK and CDR2 is SYGVNS in the germline V gene. Trimming stripped 3 bases from V and 0 bases from J, with 12 bases between. The CDR3 runs 15 residues. The gene calls are TRBV25-1 and TRBJ2-7; D might be TRBD1 (5 bases). The source is a middle-aged woman with acute or convalescent COVID-19. Sequencing used peripheral blood. The CDR3 loop is CASSESRQFSYEQYF. The CDR3 DNA sequence: TGTGCCAGCAGTGAGTCTAGACAGTTCTCCTACGAGCAGTACTTC.